The clone carrying this TCR beta chain came up a few times. No antigen is known for it. Libraries were made from TCR beta cDNA, and they carried unique molecular identifiers. TCRdb reprocessed the PCR reads via MiXCR and lists one record per CDR3 protein. Of hundreds of thousands of distinct CDR3 sequences listed, less than 45% are singletons. These data come from a study of post-analysis software for immune sequencing data. The CDR3 has 13 residues. The junction had 7 bases not matched to a gene; V was cut back by 11 bases and J by 3 bases. Germline CDR1 MNHEY, CDR2 SMNVEV (reference sequence). General study findings and limits: Controls showed lower frequencies than patients for roughly five TRBV segments, and TRBV5-6, TRBV5-1 and TRBV20-1 were among these.

This TCR came from a girl aged 5 to 17 with multiple sclerosis. The chain recombines TRBV27 with TRBJ2-1; 7 bases match TRBD2. Sequenced material: blood. CDR3 bases: TGTGCCGCCGCTAGCGGCAACTACAATGAGCAGTTCTTC. Protein sequence: CAAASGNYNEQFF.